These T cell receptor beta chains were read from a single sample in a study of cytomegalovirus exposure and HLA in healthy donors. TCRdb keeps only in-frame clones here, not all; method: immunoSEQ multiplex PCR. This sample has some 150,000 clones, with 80% found just once. Material: PBMCs. These receptors all come from a woman aged 30 to 39 in good health and CMV-seronegative. CDR3s include the opening cysteine and the closing phenylalanine or tryptophan. The order of the fields is clone size, J gene, V gene, CDR3 protein. Only some rows state a clone size, as once, few, many or a class for expanded clones.

abundance: NA
j_gene: TRBJ2-3
v_gene: TRBV21-1
CDR3aa: CASSKHQAYPHTDTQYF

abundance: NA
j_gene: TRBJ2-4
v_gene: TRBV7-2
CDR3aa: CASSPPGLASPTIQYF

abundance: once
j_gene: TRBJ2-2
v_gene: TRBV27
CDR3aa: CASSAGAKAGELFF

abundance: NA
j_gene: TRBJ2-5
v_gene: TRBV5-6
CDR3aa: CASSLPGQGRETQYF

abundance: NA
j_gene: NA
v_gene: TRBV5-4
CDR3aa: CASGPGSRAGFYEQYF

abundance: NA
j_gene: TRBJ1-6
v_gene: TRBV15
CDR3aa: CATSRDLRTNSPLHF

abundance: NA
j_gene: TRBJ2-3
v_gene: TRBV10-3
CDR3aa: CAISQFDSSTDTQYF

abundance: NA
j_gene: TRBJ1-1
v_gene: TRBV10-3
CDR3aa: CAISQDRGNTEAFF

abundance: NA
j_gene: TRBJ2-2
v_gene: TRBV7-6
CDR3aa: CASSLLRQGRPGELFF

abundance: NA
j_gene: TRBJ1-1
v_gene: TRBV25-1
CDR3aa: CASSKGSIGTEAFF

abundance: NA
j_gene: TRBJ1-5
v_gene: TRBV5-4
CDR3aa: CASSQGQGTQPQHF

abundance: NA
j_gene: TRBJ2-7
v_gene: TRBV28
CDR3aa: CASRGLGYEQYF

abundance: NA
j_gene: TRBJ1-5
v_gene: TRBV28
CDR3aa: CASSPLGSLNQPQHF

abundance: few
j_gene: TRBJ2-1
v_gene: TRBV5-8
CDR3aa: CASSYQGGNEQFF

abundance: NA
j_gene: TRBJ2-1
v_gene: TRBV4-1
CDR3aa: CASSQVGHQLYNEQFF

abundance: NA
j_gene: TRBJ2-4
v_gene: TRBV6-4
CDR3aa: CASSAGTENIQYF

abundance: NA
j_gene: TRBJ2-7
v_gene: TRBV4-3
CDR3aa: CASSQDQGPYEQYF

abundance: NA
j_gene: TRBJ2-1
v_gene: TRBV27
CDR3aa: CASSRILRESEQFF

abundance: NA
j_gene: TRBJ1-6
v_gene: TRBV18
CDR3aa: CASSPFPGLNSPLHF

abundance: NA
j_gene: TRBJ2-7
v_gene: TRBV30
CDR3aa: CAWSGPGYEQYF

abundance: few
j_gene: TRBJ2-2
v_gene: TRBV2
CDR3aa: CASSGTAGELFF

abundance: NA
j_gene: TRBJ2-5
v_gene: TRBV4-3
CDR3aa: CASSQESRDRSGETQYF

abundance: NA
j_gene: TRBJ1-2
v_gene: TRBV6-6
CDR3aa: CASMGQWNGAGYTF

abundance: NA
j_gene: TRBJ1-5
v_gene: TRBV25-1
CDR3aa: CASSDEGQGADQPQHF

abundance: NA
j_gene: TRBJ2-2
v_gene: TRBV7-2
CDR3aa: CASSLEDLGVTTGELFF

abundance: NA
j_gene: TRBJ2-5
v_gene: TRBV5-1
CDR3aa: CASSLNRPGRWGEQETQYF

abundance: NA
j_gene: TRBJ2-2
v_gene: TRBV30
CDR3aa: CAWSALDRFEGGELFF

abundance: NA
j_gene: TRBJ1-1
v_gene: TRBV19
CDR3aa: CASSSLLNTEAFF

abundance: few
j_gene: TRBJ1-2
v_gene: TRBV4-1
CDR3aa: CASSRGGGNGYTF

abundance: NA
j_gene: TRBJ2-7
v_gene: TRBV5-1
CDR3aa: CASSQMTGPYEQYF

abundance: NA
j_gene: TRBJ2-3
v_gene: TRBV7-8
CDR3aa: CASSLGTGSTDTQYF

abundance: NA
j_gene: TRBJ1-5
v_gene: TRBV7-8
CDR3aa: CASSLALQATDQPQHF

abundance: NA
j_gene: TRBJ2-1
v_gene: TRBV7-9
CDR3aa: CASSLLDEQFF

abundance: NA
j_gene: TRBJ2-1
v_gene: TRBV27
CDR3aa: CASSLAGGPYNEQFF

abundance: NA
j_gene: TRBJ2-5
v_gene: TRBV7-2
CDR3aa: CASSLYPRETQYF

abundance: few
j_gene: TRBJ1-5
v_gene: TRBV6-5
CDR3aa: CASRVGVQPNQPQHF

abundance: NA
j_gene: TRBJ2-2
v_gene: TRBV28
CDR3aa: CASSSPLAGGTGELFF

abundance: few
j_gene: TRBJ1-2
v_gene: TRBV2
CDR3aa: CASRDYRVSNYGYTF

abundance: NA
j_gene: TRBJ1-1
v_gene: TRBV25-1
CDR3aa: CASSEFAENAAFF

abundance: NA
j_gene: TRBJ1-4
v_gene: TRBV7-2
CDR3aa: CASSFQSSNEKLFF

abundance: NA
j_gene: TRBJ1-1
v_gene: TRBV19
CDR3aa: CASSMGRGTEAFF

abundance: NA
j_gene: TRBJ2-3
v_gene: TRBV7-9
CDR3aa: CASGADQSTDTQYF

abundance: NA
j_gene: TRBJ1-6
v_gene: TRBV5-5
CDR3aa: CASSLISSYNSPLHF

abundance: NA
j_gene: TRBJ2-1
v_gene: TRBV7-6
CDR3aa: CASSFTLAGSNEQFF

abundance: NA
j_gene: TRBJ2-1
v_gene: TRBV15
CDR3aa: CATSRASGRAGEQFF

abundance: NA
j_gene: TRBJ1-2
v_gene: TRBV6-1
CDR3aa: CASSGFYQMPNYGYTF

abundance: NA
j_gene: TRBJ2-7
v_gene: TRBV6-5
CDR3aa: CASSRTGELEYF

abundance: NA
j_gene: TRBJ1-1
v_gene: TRBV25-1
CDR3aa: CASSPLGQGLNTEAFF

abundance: NA
j_gene: TRBJ2-4
v_gene: TRBV2
CDR3aa: CASSPGLAKNIQYF

abundance: NA
j_gene: TRBJ1-5
v_gene: TRBV6-1
CDR3aa: CASSTTRQGNQPQHF

abundance: NA
j_gene: TRBJ2-7
v_gene: TRBV25-1
CDR3aa: CASSGTDRGEQYF

abundance: NA
j_gene: TRBJ2-3
v_gene: TRBV5-4
CDR3aa: CASSSGFSSGTSTDTQYF

abundance: NA
j_gene: TRBJ1-5
v_gene: TRBV5-1
CDR3aa: CASSGGTGGNQPQHF

abundance: NA
j_gene: TRBJ1-1
v_gene: TRBV5-4
CDR3aa: CASSFGTGNTEAFF

abundance: NA
j_gene: TRBJ2-7
v_gene: TRBV18
CDR3aa: CASSPPGLSAYEQYF

abundance: NA
j_gene: TRBJ2-7
v_gene: TRBV18
CDR3aa: CASSPGRGDVYEQYF

abundance: NA
j_gene: TRBJ1-5
v_gene: TRBV6-6
CDR3aa: CASSSLRGHQPQHF

abundance: NA
j_gene: TRBJ2-3
v_gene: TRBV5-4
CDR3aa: CASSEERTTDTQYF